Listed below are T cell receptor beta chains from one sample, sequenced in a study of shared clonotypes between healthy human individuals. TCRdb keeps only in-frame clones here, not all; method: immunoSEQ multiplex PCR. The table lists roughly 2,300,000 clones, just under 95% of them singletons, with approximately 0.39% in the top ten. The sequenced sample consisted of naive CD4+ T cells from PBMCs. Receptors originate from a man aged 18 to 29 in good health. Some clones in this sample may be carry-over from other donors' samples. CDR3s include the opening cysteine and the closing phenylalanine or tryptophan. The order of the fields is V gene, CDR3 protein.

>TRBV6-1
CASTRAVGYGYTF
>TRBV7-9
CASNPRRDTGELFF
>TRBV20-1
CSATSGNEQFF
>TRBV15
CATSRVKAGANEKLFF
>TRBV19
CASSIDAGALDTQYF
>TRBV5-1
CASSRGVADNEQFF
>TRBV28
CASGTRVEPGGYTF
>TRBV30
CAWSLQGATEAFF
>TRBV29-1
CSVRGLGGNEQFF
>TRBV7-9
CASSLVYPGEGTDTQYF
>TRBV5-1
CASSFGGSTTGELFF
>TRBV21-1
CASSKFSLHNEQYF
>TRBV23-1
CASSQPGERGTYEQYF
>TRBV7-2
CASSSAGLSHEQYF
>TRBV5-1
CASSSLAGEYNEQFF
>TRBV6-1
CASSSTGTGGREQYF
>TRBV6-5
CASSYSGGGPYEQYF
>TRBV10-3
CAISGGVTEAFF
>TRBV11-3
CASSLRAGPQETQYF